This TCR beta chain came from a study of beta chain features in type 1 diabetes. Overall study findings and caveats: A pattern of fewer insertions and more deletions at VDJ junctions was seen in type 1 diabetes patients. Moderate but significant shortening of TCRB CDR3s was recorded in all four CD4+ subsets from Type 1 diabetes patients.

Worth noting for this clone: The antigen is unknown.

Expressed TCRB transcripts were sequenced because the entire RNA isolate underwent reverse transcription. Sequenced by immunoSEQ multiplex PCR; TCRdb stores in-frame clones only, minus some. The top ten hold more than 0.8% of the sample, which has around 290,000 clones, approximately 8.1% seen once. V was pared by 4 bases and J by 7 bases, with 5 bases of the junction left unmatched. CDR1 SGHNT and CDR2 YYREEE come from the germline V gene (reference sequence). CDR3 size: 13 residues. Sequencing was performed on central memory CD4+ T cells from blood. The rearrangement links TRBV5-4 to TRBJ2-5, with 9 bases identical to TRBD1. This TCR came from a woman between 18 and 29 years old in good health. The CDR3 DNA reads as TGTGCCAGCAGCCAGGACAGGGGTTGGACCCAGTACTTC. Translating it yields CASSQDRGWTQYF. The complete variable domain, with remaining parts taken from reference TRBV5-4 and TRBJ2-5, reads ETGVTQSPTHLIKTRGQQVTLRCSSQSGHNTVSWYQQALGQGPQFIFQYYREEENGRGNFPPRFSGLQFPNYSSELNVNALELDDSALYLCASSQDRGWTQYFGPGTRLLVL.